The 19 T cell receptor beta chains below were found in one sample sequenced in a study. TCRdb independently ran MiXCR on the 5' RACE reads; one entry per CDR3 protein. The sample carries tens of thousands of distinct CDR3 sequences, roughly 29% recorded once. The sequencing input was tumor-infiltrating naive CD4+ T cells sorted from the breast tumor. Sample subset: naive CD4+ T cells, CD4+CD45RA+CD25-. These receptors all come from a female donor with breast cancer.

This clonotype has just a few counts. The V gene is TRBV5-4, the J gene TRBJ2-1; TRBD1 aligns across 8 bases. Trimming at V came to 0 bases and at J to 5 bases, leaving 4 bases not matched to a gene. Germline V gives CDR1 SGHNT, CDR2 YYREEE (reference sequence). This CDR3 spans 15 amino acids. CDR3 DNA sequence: TGTGCCAGCAGCTTGGGTCAGGGGGCGAACAATGAGCAGTTCTTC. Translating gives CASSLGQGANNEQFF.

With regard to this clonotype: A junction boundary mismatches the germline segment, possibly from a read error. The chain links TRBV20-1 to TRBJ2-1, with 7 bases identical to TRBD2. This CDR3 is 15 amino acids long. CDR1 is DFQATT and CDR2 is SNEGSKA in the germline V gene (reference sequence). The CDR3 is CSARVKREGYNEQLF. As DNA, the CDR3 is TGCAGTGCTAGAGTAAAGAGGGAGGGGTACAATGAGCAGCTCTTC.

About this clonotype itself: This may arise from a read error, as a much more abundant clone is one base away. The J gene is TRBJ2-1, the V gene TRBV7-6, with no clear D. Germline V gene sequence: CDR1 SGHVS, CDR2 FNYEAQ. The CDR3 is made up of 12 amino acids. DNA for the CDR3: TGTGCCAGCAGCCCCCGATACAATGGGCAGTTCTTC. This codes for CASSPRYNGQFF. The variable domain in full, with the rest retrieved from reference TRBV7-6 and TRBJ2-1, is GAGVSQSPRYKVTKRGQDVALRCDPISGHVSLYWYRQALGQGPEFLTYFNYEAQQDKSGLPNDRFSAERPEGSISTLTIQRTEQRDSAMYRCASSPRYNGQFFGPGTRLTVL.

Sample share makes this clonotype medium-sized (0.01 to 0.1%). CDR3 amino acids: CASAGSRGTDTQYF. CDR3 DNA sequence: TGTGCCAGCGCAGGGAGTAGGGGCACAGATACGCAGTATTTT. The rearrangement joins TRBV4-2 to TRBJ2-3; possibly TRBD1 or TRBD2 for D (5 bases each). V lost 8 bases and J lost 1, with 13 bases in between. This CDR3 is built from 14 residues. Germline V CDR1 and CDR2: LGHNA, YNFKEQ.

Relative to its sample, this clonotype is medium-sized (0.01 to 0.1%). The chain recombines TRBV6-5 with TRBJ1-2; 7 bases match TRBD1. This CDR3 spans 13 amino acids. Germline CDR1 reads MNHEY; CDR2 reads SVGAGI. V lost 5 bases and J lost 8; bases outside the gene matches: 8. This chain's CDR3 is CASSRGQVHGYTF. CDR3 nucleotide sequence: TGTGCCAGCAGTAGGGGGCAGGTCCACGGCTACACCTTC.

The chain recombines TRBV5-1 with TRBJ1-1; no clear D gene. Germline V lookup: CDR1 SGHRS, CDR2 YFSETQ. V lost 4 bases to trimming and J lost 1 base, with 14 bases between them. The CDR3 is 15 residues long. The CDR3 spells CASSPHARQNTEAFF. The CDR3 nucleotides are TGCGCCAGCAGCCCCCACGCTAGACAGAACACTGAAGCTTTCTTT.

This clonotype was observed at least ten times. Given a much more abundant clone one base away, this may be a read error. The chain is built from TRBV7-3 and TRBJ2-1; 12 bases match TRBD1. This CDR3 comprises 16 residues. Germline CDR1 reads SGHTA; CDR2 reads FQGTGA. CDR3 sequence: CASSSQGTGGWDERFF. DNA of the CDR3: TGTGCCAGCAGCTCGCAGGGGACAGGGGGCTGGGATGAGCGGTTCTTC.

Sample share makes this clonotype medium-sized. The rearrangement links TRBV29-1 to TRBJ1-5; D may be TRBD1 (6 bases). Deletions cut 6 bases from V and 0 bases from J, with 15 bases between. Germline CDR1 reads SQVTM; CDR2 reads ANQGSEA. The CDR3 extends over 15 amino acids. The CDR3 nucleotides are TGCAGCGTGGTTCTACAGGGATATAGCAATCAGCCCCAGCATTTT. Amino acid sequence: CSVVLQGYSNQPQHF.

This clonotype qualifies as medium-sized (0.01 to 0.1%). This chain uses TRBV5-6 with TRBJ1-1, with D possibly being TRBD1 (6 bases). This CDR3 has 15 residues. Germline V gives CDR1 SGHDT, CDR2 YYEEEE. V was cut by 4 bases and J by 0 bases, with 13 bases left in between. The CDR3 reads CASSAVDRLNTEAFF. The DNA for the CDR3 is TGTGCCAGCAGCGCGGTGGACAGATTGAACACTGAAGCTTTCTTT. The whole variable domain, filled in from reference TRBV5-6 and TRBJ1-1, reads DAGVTQSPTHLIKTRGQQVTLRCSPKSGHDTVSWYQQALGQGPQFIFQYYEEEERQRGNFPDRFSGHQFPNYSSELNVNALLLGDSALYLCASSAVDRLNTEAFFGQGTRLTVV.

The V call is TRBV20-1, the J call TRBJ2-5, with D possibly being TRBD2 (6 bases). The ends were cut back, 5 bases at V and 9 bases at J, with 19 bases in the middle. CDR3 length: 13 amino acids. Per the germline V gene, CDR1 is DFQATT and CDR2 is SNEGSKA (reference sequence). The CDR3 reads CSALGLLGEAQYF. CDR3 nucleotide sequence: TGCAGTGCTCTGGGACTTCTGGGCGAGGCCCAGTACTTC.

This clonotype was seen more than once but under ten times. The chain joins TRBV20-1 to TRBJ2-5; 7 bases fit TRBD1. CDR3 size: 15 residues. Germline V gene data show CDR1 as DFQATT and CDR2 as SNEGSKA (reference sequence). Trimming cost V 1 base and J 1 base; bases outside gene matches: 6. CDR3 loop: CSARVLGTAQETQYF. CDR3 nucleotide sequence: TGCAGTGCTAGAGTGCTCGGGACAGCCCAAGAGACCCAGTACTTC.

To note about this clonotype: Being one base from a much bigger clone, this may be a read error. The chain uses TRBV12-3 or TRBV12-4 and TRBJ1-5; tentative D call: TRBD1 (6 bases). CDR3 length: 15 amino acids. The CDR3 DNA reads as TGTGCCAGCAGTGCTCGACAGGATAGCAATCAGCCCCAGCGTTTT. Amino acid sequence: CASSARQDSNQPQRF.

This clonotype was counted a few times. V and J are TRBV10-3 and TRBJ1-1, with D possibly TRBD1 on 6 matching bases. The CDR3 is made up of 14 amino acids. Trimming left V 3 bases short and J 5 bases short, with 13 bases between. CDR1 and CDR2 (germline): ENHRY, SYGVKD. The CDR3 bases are TGTGCCATCAGTGACCCCGGGACAAGAACTGAAGCTTTCTTT. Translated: CAISDPGTRTEAFF.

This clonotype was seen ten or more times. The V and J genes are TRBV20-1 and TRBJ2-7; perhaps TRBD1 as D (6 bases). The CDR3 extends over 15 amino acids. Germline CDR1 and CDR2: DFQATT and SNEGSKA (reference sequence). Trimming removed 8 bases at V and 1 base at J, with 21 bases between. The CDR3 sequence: CSPSPADSSSYEQYF. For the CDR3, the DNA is TGCAGTCCGAGCCCAGCGGACAGTTCATCCTACGAGCAGTACTTC.

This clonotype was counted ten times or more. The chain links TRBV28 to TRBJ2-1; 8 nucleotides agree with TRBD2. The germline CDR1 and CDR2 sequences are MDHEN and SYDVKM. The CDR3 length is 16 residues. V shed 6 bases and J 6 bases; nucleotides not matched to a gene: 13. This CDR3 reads CASRPRAGAGSNEQFF. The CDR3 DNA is TGTGCCAGCAGACCTAGAGCGGGAGCAGGGAGCAATGAGCAGTTCTTC.

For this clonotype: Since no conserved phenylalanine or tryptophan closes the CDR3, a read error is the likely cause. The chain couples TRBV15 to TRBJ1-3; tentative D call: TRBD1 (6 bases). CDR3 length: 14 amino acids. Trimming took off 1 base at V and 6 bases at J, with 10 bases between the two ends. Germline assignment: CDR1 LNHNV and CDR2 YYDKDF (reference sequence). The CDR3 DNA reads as TGTGCCACCAGCAGAGCAGGGGTGGAAAACACCATATATTGT. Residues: CATSRAGVENTIYC.

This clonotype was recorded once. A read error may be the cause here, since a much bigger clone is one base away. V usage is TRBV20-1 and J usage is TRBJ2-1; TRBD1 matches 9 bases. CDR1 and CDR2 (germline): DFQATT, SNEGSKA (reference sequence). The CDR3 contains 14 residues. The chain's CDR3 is CRAIGGQGYNEQFF. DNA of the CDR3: TGCCGTGCTATAGGAGGACAGGGGTACAATGAGCAGTTCTTC.

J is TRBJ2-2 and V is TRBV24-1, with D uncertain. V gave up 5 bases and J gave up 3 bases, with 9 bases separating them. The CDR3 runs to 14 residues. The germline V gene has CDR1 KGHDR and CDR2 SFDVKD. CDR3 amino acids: CATSGRTHTGELFF. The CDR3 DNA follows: TGTGCCACCAGTGGTCGGACCCACACCGGGGAGCTGTTTTTT.

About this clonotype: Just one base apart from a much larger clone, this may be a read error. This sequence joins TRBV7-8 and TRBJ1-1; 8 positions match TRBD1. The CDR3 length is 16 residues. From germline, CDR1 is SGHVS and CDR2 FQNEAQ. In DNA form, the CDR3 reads TGTGCCAGCAGCTCTCTCAGGGGGCGCGGGAACACTGAAGCTCTCTTT. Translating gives CASSSLRGRGNTEALF.